These 25 T cell receptor beta chains came from one sample sequenced in a study of molecular identifiers for immune sequencing clone quantification. TCRdb recomputed calls from the PCR reads with MiXCR, one row per CDR3 protein. This table holds some 97,000 distinct CDR3 sequences, 20% to 25% found once. Sequencing was done on a sample of naive CD8+ T cells from blood, with Jurkat cell RNA spiked in. Subset specified: FACS-sorted CD8+CD4-CCR7+CD45RA+ naive T cells. These receptors all come from a human donor in good health. Some libraries in this study had Jurkat cell RNA spiked in.

This clonotype showed up many times. The CDR3, as DNA: TGTGCCAGCAGTTTTCTCGGGGGCGAGCAGTACTTC. Translating it yields CASSFLGGEQYF. V and J are TRBV28 and TRBJ2-7; TRBD2 might be the D (6 bases). There are 12 residues in the CDR3. Trimming cost V 3 bases and J 6 bases, with 9 bases left between them. Germline loops: CDR1 MDHEN, CDR2 SYDVKM.

The rearrangement links TRBV28 to TRBJ2-7, with D possibly called TRBD1 or TRBD2 (5 bases each). Trimming left V 1 base short and J 9 bases short, with 16 bases between. The germline CDR1 and CDR2 sequences are MDHEN and SYDVKM. The CDR3 length is 14 residues. The CDR3 region has the DNA TGTGCCAGCAGTTTATTGGACGAGGGGAACGGGCAGTACTTC. Translation gives CASSLLDEGNGQYF. Together with reference TRBV28 and TRBJ2-7, the CDR3 gives the full variable domain: DVKVTQSSRYLVKRTGEKVFLECVQDMDHENMFWYRQDPGLGLRLIYFSYDVKMKEKGDIPEGYSVSREKKERFSLILESASTNQTSMYLCASSLLDEGNGQYFGPGTRLTVT.

There are many counts of this clonotype. The rearrangement joins TRBV7-9 to TRBJ2-7, with TRBD1 matching over 8 bases. With 1 base clipped from V and 7 bases from J, the junction kept 6 bases outside the gene matches. The CDR3 is 14 amino acids. The germline V gene has CDR1 SEHNR and CDR2 FQNEAQ (reference sequence). CDR3: CASSLGQGADEQYF. The CDR3 DNA sequence: TGTGCCAGCAGCTTAGGGCAGGGGGCGGATGAGCAGTACTTC. The variable domain in full, with the rest retrieved from reference TRBV7-9 and TRBJ2-7, is DTGVSQNPRHKITKRGQNVTFRCDPISEHNRLYWYRQTLGQGPEFLTYFQNEAQLEKSRLLSDRFSAERPKGSFSTLEIQRTEQGDSAMYLCASSLGQGADEQYFGPGTRLTVT.

This chain uses TRBV9 with TRBJ2-3; D is uncertain. Germline V gene sequence: CDR1 SGDLS, CDR2 YYNGEE. With 2 bases removed from V and 4 bases from J, the gap between germline ends came to 23 bases. This CDR3 comprises 18 residues. The CDR3 here is CASSVDTLVLGGSDTQYF. For the CDR3, the DNA is TGTGCCAGCAGCGTCGACACGTTGGTATTGGGTGGCTCAGATACGCAGTATTTT.

This clonotype was seen a handful of times. The chain has TRBV7-2 and TRBJ2-7, with 10 positions matching TRBD2. Germline assignment: CDR1 SGHTA and CDR2 FQGNSA. With 3 bases clipped from V and 4 bases from J, the junction kept 9 bases outside the gene matches. The CDR3 extends over 16 amino acids. The CDR3 region is CASSFDSGRSSYEQYF. Here the CDR3 DNA reads TGTGCCAGCAGCTTTGATAGCGGGAGGAGTTCTTACGAGCAGTACTTC.

The chain employs TRBV27 and TRBJ2-1; 13 nucleotides align to TRBD2. V was pared by 5 bases and J by 3 bases, with 10 bases of the junction left unmatched. CDR1 and CDR2 from the germline V gene are MNHEY and SMNVEV (reference sequence). The CDR3 loop spans 18 amino acids. Written as DNA, the CDR3 is TGTGCCAGCAGTCCCCTTAAAAGGACTAGCGGGGGCTACAATGAGCAGTTCTTC. Encoded protein: CASSPLKRTSGGYNEQFF.

This clonotype has at least ten counts. The chain recombines TRBV7-9 with TRBJ1-2; D is undetermined. The CDR3 contains 16 residues. V dropped 0 bases and J dropped 0 bases, with 11 bases sitting between them. Germline lookup yields CDR1 SEHNR and CDR2 FQNEAQ (reference sequence). This chain's CDR3 is CASSLAEADANYGYTF. The CDR3 region has the DNA TGTGCCAGCAGCTTAGCCGAGGCCGACGCTAACTATGGCTACACCTTC.

This clonotype was observed a few times. Being one base from a much bigger clone, this may be a read error. The rearrangement links TRBV4-3 to TRBJ2-7; 9 nucleotides align to TRBD1. The J call may be wrong; the DNA end is better matched by TRBJ2-1. Germline lookup yields CDR1 LGHNA and CDR2 YSLEER. CDR3 length equals 14 residues. CDR3 protein: CASSLEDRGYEQFF. The CDR3 coding sequence is TGCGCCAGCAGCCTCGAGGACAGGGGTTACGAGCAGTTCTTC.

This rearrangement joins TRBV4-1 to TRBJ1-1; 9 bases are shared with TRBD1. This CDR3 has 16 amino acids. Germline loops: CDR1 MGHRA, CDR2 YSYEKL. Losses at the gene ends were 7 bases for V and 0 bases for J; bases not matched to a gene: 9. CDR3 residues: CASMSGGQGLNTEAFF. The CDR3 region has the DNA TGCGCCAGCATGAGTGGGGGACAGGGCTTGAACACTGAAGCTTTCTTT.

In regard to this clonotype: Since the CDR3 does not end with the conserved phenylalanine or tryptophan, this likely comes from a read error. This chain connects TRBV7-6 to TRBJ1-6, with unresolved D. CDR1 is SGHVS and CDR2 is FNYEAQ in the germline V gene. CDR3 length equals 12 residues. V lost 1 base and J 8 bases, leaving 3 bases between the germline ends. CDR3 in DNA: TGTGCCAGCAGCTTAGTCGATTCACCCCTCCACTAT. Protein: CASSLVDSPLHY.

This clonotype was found many times. The V gene is TRBV10-3, the J gene TRBJ1-1, with 7 nucleotides matching TRBD1. CDR1 is ENHRY, CDR2 SYGVKD, per germline. J gave up 5 bases and V 6 bases, and 12 bases lay outside the gene matches. The CDR3 has 15 residues. CDR3 region: CAISETGLVGTEAFF. The DNA for the CDR3 is TGTGCCATCAGCGAGACAGGGTTGGTAGGGACTGAAGCTTTCTTT.

This clonotype was seen repeatedly, ten times or more. CDR3 in amino acids: CSARVRASGEHTDTQYF. The CDR3 nucleotides read TGCAGTGCTAGAGTGAGGGCTAGCGGGGAGCACACAGATACGCAGTATTTT. The chain links TRBV20-1 to TRBJ2-3; 9 positions agree with TRBD2. There are 17 residues in the CDR3. The germline gives CDR1 DFQATT, CDR2 SNEGSKA (reference sequence). The J segment lost 2 bases and the V segment lost 1 base, leaving 10 bases of the junction unmatched.

Comments on this clonotype: This may arise from a read error, as a much more abundant clone is one base away. V and J are TRBV7-6 and TRBJ1-5; possible D gene TRBD1, 5 bases. CDR1 and CDR2 from the germline V gene are SGHVS and FNYEAQ. The CDR3 is made up of 17 amino acids. The chain's CDR3 is CASSLALGPFSNQPRHF. The CDR3 bases are TGTGCCAGCAGCTTAGCGCTGGGACCATTTAGCAATCAGCCCCGGCATTTT.

A few counts support this clonotype. The gene calls are TRBV6-5 and TRBJ2-1; 8 bases are shared with TRBD2. V was pared by 5 bases and J by 6 bases, with 15 bases of the junction left unmatched. CDR1 and CDR2 from the germline V gene are MNHEY and SVGAGI. The length of the CDR3 is 17 residues. CDR3 in amino acids: CASSARTSPSYFNEQFF. In nucleotides, the CDR3 is TGTGCCAGCAGTGCTCGGACTAGCCCTTCTTACTTCAATGAGCAGTTCTTC.

This sequence joins TRBV12-3 or TRBV12-4 and TRBJ2-3; D gene unclear. This CDR3 is 13 amino acids long. V lost 6 bases and J 0 bases, leaving 7 bases between the germline ends. For the CDR3, the DNA is TGTGCCAGCAGAGGACCTAGCACAGATACGCAGTATTTT. The encoded protein is CASRGPSTDTQYF.

For this clonotype: A much larger clone lies one base from this, so it may be a read error. The CDR3 is CSVVDSAEQYF. CDR3 sequence (DNA): TGCAGCGTTGTCGATAGCGCCGAGCAGTACTTC. The chain combines TRBV29-1 with TRBJ2-7, with D tentatively TRBD2 (5 bases). This CDR3 is built from 11 residues. V lost 4 bases and J 6 bases, leaving 10 bases between the germline ends. Germline assignment: CDR1 SQVTM and CDR2 ANQGSEA.

The table lists this clonotype with many counts. The V call is TRBV6-5, the J call TRBJ2-3; 11 bases match TRBD2. V gave up 7 bases and J gave up 2 bases; unmatched junction bases: 8. This CDR3 comprises 16 residues. In germline, CDR1 is MNHEY, CDR2 SVGAGI. The CDR3: CASTTSGKSVTDTQYF. In DNA form, the CDR3 reads TGTGCCAGCACGACTAGCGGGAAATCGGTCACAGATACGCAGTATTTT.

This clonotype occurred many times. The chain uses TRBV11-2 and TRBJ2-7; perhaps TRBD2 as D (5 bases). CDR1 and CDR2 (germline): SGHAT, FQNNGV. V lost 5 bases and J lost 3, with 5 bases in between. There are 11 residues in the CDR3. The CDR3 here is CASSRDYEQYF. The CDR3 bases are TGTGCCAGCAGCCGGGACTACGAGCAGTACTTC.

This clonotype was picked up many times. Here the CDR3 DNA reads TGTGCCAGCAGCCCACGCCTAACAGATACGCAGTATTTT. Translated, it gives CASSPRLTDTQYF. The chain joins TRBV28 to TRBJ2-3; unclear D gene. This CDR3 spans 13 amino acids. Germline V gene sequence: CDR1 MDHEN, CDR2 SYDVKM. V was shortened by 6 bases and J by 3 bases, with 10 bases between the two germline ends. Supplemented by reference TRBV28 and TRBJ2-3, the full variable domain reads DVKVTQSSRYLVKRTGEKVFLECVQDMDHENMFWYRQDPGLGLRLIYFSYDVKMKEKGDIPEGYSVSREKKERFSLILESASTNQTSMYLCASSPRLTDTQYFGPGTRLTVL.

In regard to this clonotype: This is likely a read error, given that the CDR3 carries no conserved phenylalanine or tryptophan at its end. The DNA is omitted, as the CDR3 cannot be located on it reliably, and the CDR3 follows TCRdb's listing. CDR3 amino acids: CASSQGQGARQPQQC. The chain links TRBV12-3 or TRBV12-4 to TRBJ1-5; the DNA was not used to check the table's D call, TRBD1. The CDR3 region is 15 residues in length, termini included.

With regard to this clonotype: A much bigger clone sits one base away, suggesting this may be a read error. The chain links TRBV20-1 to TRBJ2-7; D uncertain. Trimming pared 1 base from V and 13 bases from J, leaving 14 bases between. This CDR3 is built from 11 residues. Germline V gene data show CDR1 as DFQATT and CDR2 as SNEGSKA (reference sequence). The CDR3: CSARASVELYF. DNA for the CDR3: TGCAGTGCTAGAGCCTCCGTGGAGCTCTACTTC.

Ten or more counts support this clonotype. J is TRBJ1-1 and V is TRBV7-9; possibly TRBD1 for D (5 bases). The V end lost 5 bases, the J end lost 8 bases, and 27 bases lay between the germline ends. Germline values: CDR1 SEHNR, CDR2 FQNEAQ (reference sequence). The CDR3 length is 17 residues. CDR3 sequence reads: CASSDPDREGPTIEAFF. The DNA of the CDR3 is TGTGCCAGCAGCGATCCCGATCGAGAGGGGCCGACCATCGAAGCTTTCTTT.

This clonotype was seen ten or more times. The V and J genes are TRBV20-1 and TRBJ1-1; D call uncertain. The ends were cut back, 5 bases at V and 4 bases at J, with 8 bases in the middle. Germline V gene lookup returns CDR1 DFQATT and CDR2 SNEGSKA (reference sequence). The CDR3 has 11 residues. This CDR3 reads CSAFWSTEAFF. The CDR3 DNA reads as TGCAGTGCTTTTTGGAGCACTGAAGCTTTCTTT.

This clonotype was found many times. The CDR3 DNA sequence: TGTGCCAGCACCTACGGGACCCAGGTGGCAGATACGCAGTATTTT. Translation: CASTYGTQVADTQYF. The rearrangement links TRBV6-2 or TRBV6-3 to TRBJ2-3; either TRBD1 or TRBD2 may fit D (5 bases each). Trimming shortened V by 7 bases and J by 4 bases, and 18 bases separated the two germline ends. Per germline, CDR1 MNHEY and CDR2 SVGEGT. The CDR3 has 15 residues.

Ten or more counts support this clonotype. This rearrangement joins TRBV13 to TRBJ2-3; 9 nucleotides line up with TRBD1. CDR3 size: 14 residues. Losses at the gene ends were 6 bases for V and 8 bases for J; bases not matched to a gene: 9. The germline CDR1 and CDR2 sequences are PRHDT and FYEKMQ (reference sequence). CDR3 sequence: CASSFYTGGSTQYF. DNA for the CDR3: TGTGCCAGCAGTTTTTACACAGGGGGCAGTACGCAGTATTTT.